The T cell receptor beta chain under discussion was sequenced for a study of response to subunit inactivated influenza vaccine. TCRdb processed the RT-PCR reads anew with MiXCR; each CDR3 protein has one entry. The sample includes 550,000 to 800,000 distinct CDR3 sequences, around 14% seen only once; the top ten take around a tenth. Broader study findings: With each seasonal influenza vaccination, the authors suggested, few new T cells are recruited.

Points on this clonotype: The antigen is unknown.

The source material was PBMCs from blood, sampled about 11 days after vaccination. The TCR comes from a man over 45 who received an inactivated influenza vaccine.

The CDR3 DNA sequence: TGTGCCAGCAGCTCCCGAATTGGTGGAACTAATGAAAAACTGTTTTTT. Translation gives CASSSRIGGTNEKLFF. The chain uses TRBV7-2 and TRBJ1-4; no clear D. The CDR3 loop spans 16 amino acids. V lost 4 bases and J lost 1, with 13 bases in between. Per the germline V gene, CDR1 is SGHTA and CDR2 is FQGNSA.